This is a list of T cell receptor beta chains from one sample in a study of a mutant IDH1 vaccine in newly diagnosed glioma. Their antigens remain unidentified. Using immunoSEQ multiplex PCR, the repertoire was profiled, and TCRdb retains in-frame clones only, with some absent. The sample lists roughly 60,000 clones; around 84% were seen once. Sequenced here: PBMCs, sampled from a glioma patient whose treatment included an IDH1 peptide vaccine. These receptors were obtained from a woman aged 50 to 60 with glioma. CDR3s include the opening cysteine and the closing phenylalanine or tryptophan. D genes are given only for firm matches. Clone size, where shown, is once, few, many, or a class for clones that have expanded.

V gene: TRBV2
D gene: -
clone size: once
J gene: TRBJ1-2
CDR3 DNA: TGTGCCAGCGGCGCCAGGGCTAACTATGGCTACACCTTC
CDR3 protein: CASGARANYGYTF

V gene: TRBV6-6
D gene: TRBD1
clone size: -
J gene: TRBJ1-2
CDR3 DNA: TGTGCCAGCAGGCCGGACAGGGTTTCGTATGGCTACACCTTC
CDR3 protein: CASRPDRVSYGYTF

V gene: TRBV5-1
D gene: -
clone size: -
J gene: TRBJ1-6
CDR3 DNA: TGCGCCAGCAATATAGGACAGTATAATTCACCCCTCCACTTT
CDR3 protein: CASNIGQYNSPLHF

V gene: TRBV29-1
D gene: -
clone size: -
J gene: TRBJ1-1
CDR3 DNA: TGCAGCGTTGAAAGGAGTATGAACACTGAAGCTTTCTTT
CDR3 protein: CSVERSMNTEAFF

V gene: TRBV27
D gene: -
clone size: -
J gene: TRBJ1-5
CDR3 DNA: TGTGCCAGCAGGGACAGTCTTGCCCAGCCCCAGCATTTT
CDR3 protein: CASRDSLAQPQHF

V gene: TRBV5-1
D gene: -
clone size: -
J gene: TRBJ1-6
CDR3 DNA: TGCGCCAGCAGCTTGGATCTATTTAAGGGAGCAGAATCACCCCTCCACTTT
CDR3 protein: CASSLDLFKGAESPLHF

V gene: TRBV7-9
D gene: -
clone size: once
J gene: TRBJ2-1
CDR3 DNA: TGTGCCAGCAGCTTAGGGGCCGAGCAGTTCTTC
CDR3 protein: CASSLGAEQFF

V gene: TRBV5-1
D gene: -
clone size: -
J gene: TRBJ1-4
CDR3 DNA: TGCGCCAGCAGCTTGATCGGGACCACTAATGAAAAACTGTTTTTT
CDR3 protein: CASSLIGTTNEKLFF

V gene: TRBV10-1
D gene: -
clone size: -
J gene: TRBJ2-2
CDR3 DNA: TGCGCCAGCAGTGAAGTGGGTAGCGGTTACACCGGGGAGCTGTTTTTT
CDR3 protein: CASSEVGSGYTGELFF

V gene: TRBV20-1
D gene: TRBD1
clone size: -
J gene: TRBJ2-5
CDR3 DNA: TGCAGTGCTCCGGACAGGGGAGGGTACTTC
CDR3 protein: CSAPDRGGYF

V gene: TRBV7-2
D gene: -
clone size: -
J gene: TRBJ1-6
CDR3 DNA: TGTGCCAGCAGCTTAGATGGCAATTCACCCCTCCACTTT
CDR3 protein: CASSLDGNSPLHF

V gene: TRBV5-4
D gene: -
clone size: -
J gene: TRBJ1-4
CDR3 DNA: TGTGCCAGCAGCTTGAAGAGGGTTGGGGATGAAAAACTGTTTTTT
CDR3 protein: CASSLKRVGDEKLFF

V gene: TRBV5-1
D gene: -
clone size: -
J gene: TRBJ2-7
CDR3 DNA: TGCGCCAGCAGCTTGAATGGTGAGCCAAGCTACGAGCAGTACTTC
CDR3 protein: CASSLNGEPSYEQYF

V gene: TRBV5-1
D gene: TRBD1
clone size: once
J gene: TRBJ1-6
CDR3 DNA: TGCGCCAGCAGCCGGGACAGGGAAAATTCACCCCTCCACTTT
CDR3 protein: CASSRDRENSPLHF

V gene: TRBV5-1
D gene: TRBD1
clone size: once
J gene: TRBJ2-3
CDR3 DNA: TGCGCCAGCAGCTTGGGGGGACAGGGTTTGGGTACGCAGTATTTT
CDR3 protein: CASSLGGQGLGTQYF

V gene: TRBV27
D gene: -
clone size: once
J gene: TRBJ2-1
CDR3 DNA: TGTGCCAGCAGTTTCGGGACAGAGCAGTTCTTC
CDR3 protein: CASSFGTEQFF

V gene: TRBV27
D gene: -
clone size: -
J gene: TRBJ1-1
CDR3 DNA: TGTGCCTCCCGAAAGGGAGCGAACACTGAAGCTTTCTTT
CDR3 protein: CASRKGANTEAFF

V gene: TRBV6-5
D gene: -
clone size: -
J gene: TRBJ1-1
CDR3 DNA: TGTGCCAGCAGTTACTCAGAGGGAGCTGAAGCTTTCTTT
CDR3 protein: CASSYSEGAEAFF

V gene: TRBV5-1
D gene: -
clone size: -
J gene: TRBJ1-4
CDR3 DNA: TGCGCCAGCAGCTTGGGTAACAGGGTTGAAGGAAAACTGTTTTTT
CDR3 protein: CASSLGNRVEGKLFF

V gene: TRBV5-4
D gene: TRBD1
clone size: few
J gene: TRBJ1-1
CDR3 DNA: TGTGCCAGCAGCCCCATTGGACAGGGTACTGAAGCTTTCTTT
CDR3 protein: CASSPIGQGTEAFF

V gene: TRBV10-1
D gene: -
clone size: -
J gene: TRBJ1-5
CDR3 DNA: TGCGCCAGCACCTTTAAGATGGGGGCTCTTACAGGGTCGGGAAATCAGCCCCAGCATTTT
CDR3 protein: CASTFKMGALTGSGNQPQHF

V gene: TRBV4-1
D gene: -
clone size: -
J gene: TRBJ1-1
CDR3 DNA: TGCGCCAGCAGCCACCGGGAAAACACTGAAGCTTTCTTT
CDR3 protein: CASSHRENTEAFF

V gene: TRBV6-5
D gene: -
clone size: -
J gene: TRBJ2-7
CDR3 DNA: TGTGCCAGCAAGAACAGGGCGGACGAGCAGTACTTC
CDR3 protein: CASKNRADEQYF

V gene: TRBV9
D gene: -
clone size: few
J gene: TRBJ1-2
CDR3 DNA: TGTGCCAGCAGCGTAGTGGCCCTTGGGGGCGATGGCTACACCTTC
CDR3 protein: CASSVVALGGDGYTF

V gene: TRBV30
D gene: -
clone size: -
J gene: TRBJ2-1
CDR3 DNA: TGTGCCTGGAGTGTACTAAACAATGAGCAGTTCTTC
CDR3 protein: CAWSVLNNEQFF

V gene: TRBV2
D gene: TRBD2
clone size: -
J gene: TRBJ2-3
CDR3 DNA: TGTGCCAGCCGTCGGCGGGGGGCGGGAGATACGCAGTATTTT
CDR3 protein: CASRRRGAGDTQYF

V gene: TRBV6-1
D gene: -
clone size: few
J gene: TRBJ1-5
CDR3 DNA: TGTGCCAGCAGTGAAGAGGCGGACAATCAGCCCCAGCATTTT
CDR3 protein: CASSEEADNQPQHF

V gene: TRBV27
D gene: TRBD1
clone size: -
J gene: TRBJ2-7
CDR3 DNA: TGTGCCAGCAGTTTCAAAGCCGGGACAGACTCCTACGAGCAGTACTTC
CDR3 protein: CASSFKAGTDSYEQYF

V gene: TRBV7-9
D gene: TRBD1
clone size: few
J gene: TRBJ1-6
CDR3 DNA: TGTGCCAGCAGCTTAGGTGGCAGGGACAGTTCACCCCTCCACTTT
CDR3 protein: CASSLGGRDSSPLHF

V gene: TRBV28
D gene: TRBD1
clone size: -
J gene: TRBJ2-1
CDR3 DNA: TGTGCCAGCAGCCCAGGGACAGTTGCCTACAATGAGCAGTTCTTC
CDR3 protein: CASSPGTVAYNEQFF

V gene: TRBV6-5
D gene: TRBD2
clone size: -
J gene: TRBJ2-1
CDR3 DNA: TGTGCCAGCAGTTACTCGGGGCGGGGGGCCGGTAATGAGCAGTTCTTC
CDR3 protein: CASSYSGRGAGNEQFF

V gene: TRBV4-3
D gene: -
clone size: few
J gene: TRBJ1-4
CDR3 DNA: TGCGCCAGCAGCCAAGACCCAGGGGCGGAAAAACTGTTTTTT
CDR3 protein: CASSQDPGAEKLFF

V gene: TRBV5-1
D gene: -
clone size: once
J gene: TRBJ1-1
CDR3 DNA: TGCGCCAGCAGCTTGGACCCCCGGGGGGGGGCTGAAGCTTTCTTT
CDR3 protein: CASSLDPRGGAEAFF

V gene: TRBV11-3
D gene: TRBD2
clone size: -
J gene: TRBJ2-5
CDR3 DNA: TGTGCCAGCAGCCCCAGGAGTAGCGGGGGGCCGGGAGAGACCCAGTACTTC
CDR3 protein: CASSPRSSGGPGETQYF

V gene: TRBV20-1
D gene: -
clone size: few
J gene: TRBJ1-2
CDR3 DNA: TGCAGTGCCCTGGAGAATAATGGCTACACCTTC
CDR3 protein: CSALENNGYTF

V gene: TRBV6-5
D gene: -
clone size: -
J gene: TRBJ2-7
CDR3 DNA: TGTGCCAGCCTTGGGAATGCCGAGCAGTACTTC
CDR3 protein: CASLGNAEQYF

V gene: TRBV19
D gene: -
clone size: -
J gene: TRBJ1-2
CDR3 DNA: TGTGCCAGTAGCCCGCAGGGGAACAGAGGTGGCTACACCTTC
CDR3 protein: CASSPQGNRGGYTF

V gene: TRBV7-6
D gene: -
clone size: -
J gene: TRBJ1-2
CDR3 DNA: TGTGCCAGCAGCTTAGAAGGAAAGACTTCTAACTATGGCTACACCTTC
CDR3 protein: CASSLEGKTSNYGYTF

V gene: TRBV9
D gene: TRBD1
clone size: -
J gene: TRBJ2-2
CDR3 DNA: TGTGCCAGCAGCGTAGCACAGGGGGCTAACACCGGGGAGCTGTTTTTT
CDR3 protein: CASSVAQGANTGELFF

V gene: TRBV10-1
D gene: -
clone size: -
J gene: TRBJ2-5
CDR3 DNA: TGCGCCAGCAGTGAGACAGCCGCCCAAGAGACCCAGTACTTC
CDR3 protein: CASSETAAQETQYF

V gene: TRBV28
D gene: -
clone size: -
J gene: TRBJ1-4
CDR3 DNA: TGTGCCAGCAGTTTATCAGGGAATAATGAAAAACTGTTTTTT
CDR3 protein: CASSLSGNNEKLFF

V gene: TRBV18
D gene: -
clone size: once
J gene: TRBJ1-5
CDR3 DNA: TGTGCCAGCTCACCACGAGGCAGGGATCAGCCCCAGCATTTT
CDR3 protein: CASSPRGRDQPQHF

V gene: TRBV7-2
D gene: -
clone size: -
J gene: TRBJ1-6
CDR3 DNA: TGTGCCAGCACCCTGTCGGGGACGGGGAATTCACCCCTCCACTTT
CDR3 protein: CASTLSGTGNSPLHF

V gene: TRBV20-1
D gene: -
clone size: -
J gene: TRBJ1-4
CDR3 DNA: TGCAGTGCCAATAGCGGTGAAAAACTGTTTTTT
CDR3 protein: CSANSGEKLFF

V gene: TRBV9
D gene: -
clone size: -
J gene: TRBJ1-6
CDR3 DNA: TGTGCCAGCAGCGTGGAGGGTCGCGCCTCTGGGATGTCACCCCTCCACTTT
CDR3 protein: CASSVEGRASGMSPLHF

V gene: TRBV9
D gene: TRBD2
clone size: -
J gene: TRBJ2-5
CDR3 DNA: TGTGCCAGCACCCTATCGCCGGGAGGAGAAGGAGAGACCCAGTACTTC
CDR3 protein: CASTLSPGGEGETQYF

V gene: TRBV2
D gene: -
clone size: -
J gene: TRBJ1-2
CDR3 DNA: TGTGCCAGCCCCCTTCGCGGCTATGGCTACACCTTC
CDR3 protein: CASPLRGYGYTF

V gene: TRBV5-5
D gene: TRBD2
clone size: -
J gene: TRBJ2-3
CDR3 DNA: TGTGCCAGCAGCTCAGGACTAGCCGGGCCCACAGATACGCAGTATTTT
CDR3 protein: CASSSGLAGPTDTQYF